The present entry profiles one T cell receptor (beta chain) with its context. Its target is unknown. At one boundary the junction diverges from the germline segment, which might be a read error. Germline CDR1 and CDR2: SEHNR and FQNEAQ (reference sequence). CDR3 length: 14 amino acids. This sample was included in a study of cytomegalovirus exposure and HLA in healthy donors. Overall study results and limits: The authors excluded some V segments, including TRBV6-2 and TRBV6-3, as indistinguishable. In a later analysis, V- and J-gene trimming of beta chains associated with a DCLRE1C missense variant, replicated independently.

Primers for the PCR totalled 60 Vbeta and 13 Jbeta. Repertoires were generated with immunoSEQ multiplex PCR, while TCRdb's copy carries only in-frame clones and drops some. The profile shows some 100,000 clones, roughly 84% of them singletons. V gene TRBV7-9 combines with J gene TRBJ1-2, with 10 bases aligning to TRBD1. The receptor's source is a woman under 30 in good health and CMV-seronegative. The material sequenced was PBMCs. CDR3 sequence (DNA): TGTTCCAGCAGCGCCGGGACAGGGGCTAATGGCTACACCTTC. This sequence encodes CSSSAGTGANGYTF.